These 7 T cell receptor beta chains share one sample of origin, sequenced in a study of blood T cell repertoires in COVID-19 (dated by TCRdb to the early 2020s). The library was built by means of the immunoSEQ multiplex PCR assay. The table was pulled from immuneACCESS by TCRdb, which kept in-frame rearrangements only. Such tables lose some clones; where checked, under half of the loss comes from unresolved V genes, and the rest has no known cause. The sample table holds 200,000 or so clones, of which roughly four fifths were seen once. The top ten hold approximately 15% of the sample. Sequencing was performed on peripheral blood. The receptor source for this set is a man aged 30 to 39 with active or convalescent COVID-19.

The chain joins TRBV27 to TRBJ2-7; 8 bases fit TRBD2. The CDR3 sequence is 16 residues long. The germline V gene has CDR1 MNHEY and CDR2 SMNVEV (reference sequence). V trimming: 5 bases; J trimming: 2 bases; junction bases outside the gene matches: 11. The DNA of the CDR3 is TGTGCCAGCAGTCCACTAGCGGTCCAGCACCCCTACGAGCAGTACTTC. Amino acid sequence: CASSPLAVQHPYEQYF.

The rearrangement joins TRBV7-9 to TRBJ2-7; 9 bases map to TRBD1. CDR3 length: 16 residues. Looked up from germline, CDR1 is SEHNR and CDR2 is FQNEAQ (reference sequence). The J segment lost 1 base and the V segment lost 1 base, leaving 5 bases of the junction unmatched. The CDR3 DNA is TGTGCCAGCAGCTTAGACCCGGGACAGGGATCCTACGAGCAGTACTTC. It encodes CASSLDPGQGSYEQYF. Full variable domain (missing parts from reference TRBV7-9 and TRBJ2-7): DTGVSQNPRHKITKRGQNVTFRCDPISEHNRLYWYRQTLGQGPEFLTYFQNEAQLEKSRLLSDRFSAERPKGSFSTLEIQRTEQGDSAMYLCASSLDPGQGSYEQYFGPGTRLTVT.

The CDR3 nucleotides are TGTGCCAGCAGAGAGACGGGACAGGGGGCCTACGAGCAGTACTTC. This translates into CASRETGQGAYEQYF. The chain joins TRBV6-5 to TRBJ2-7, with 11 positions matching TRBD1. The CDR3 length is 15 residues. The V segment lost 6 bases and the J segment 2 bases; nucleotides outside the gene matches: 6. CDR1 and CDR2 from the germline V gene are MNHEY and SVGAGI.

This chain links TRBV5-1 with TRBJ2-3, with 12 bases fitting TRBD1. The V gene's germline CDR1 is SGHRS and CDR2 YFSETQ. The junction had 5 bases not matched to a gene; V was cut back by 4 bases and J by 5 bases. The CDR3 runs 15 residues. The CDR3 protein is CASSTGTGGVDTQYF. The CDR3 DNA follows: TGCGCCAGCAGCACCGGGACAGGGGGCGTAGATACGCAGTATTTT.

This sequence joins TRBV30 and TRBJ2-1; 7 bases are a match to TRBD2. V was clipped by 2 bases and J by 3 bases; unmatched bases: 7. This CDR3 is built from 15 residues. CDR1 GTSNPN and CDR2 SVGIG come from the germline V gene (reference sequence). CDR3 protein: CAWSTSSGGYNEQFF. The CDR3 DNA reads as TGTGCCTGGAGTACGTCCTCGGGGGGCTACAATGAGCAGTTCTTC. The complete variable domain, with remaining parts taken from reference TRBV30 and TRBJ2-1, reads SQTIHQWPATLVQPVGSPLSLECTVEGTSNPNLYWYRQAAGRGLQLLFYSVGIGQISSEVPQNLSASRPQDRQFILSSKKLLLSDSGFYLCAWSTSSGGYNEQFFGPGTRLTVL.

This sequence joins TRBV24-1 and TRBJ2-7, with 9 bases identical to TRBD1. With V trimmed by 5 bases and J by 3 bases, 4 bases remained unmatched. Germline V lookup: CDR1 KGHDR, CDR2 SFDVKD. The length of the CDR3 is 14 residues. The chain's CDR3 is CATSGPGQGYEQYF. The CDR3 DNA reads TGTGCCACCAGTGGCCCGGGACAGGGCTACGAGCAGTACTTC.

The gene calls are TRBV6-5 and TRBJ2-2, with TRBD2 matching over 10 bases. Per germline, CDR1 MNHEY and CDR2 SVGAGI. This CDR3 is 16 amino acids long. V was clipped by 4 bases and J by 7 bases; unmatched bases: 9. The CDR3 protein is CASSFLRSGGDGELFF. The CDR3 DNA sequence: TGTGCCAGCAGTTTTTTGAGAAGCGGGGGGGACGGGGAGCTGTTTTTT.